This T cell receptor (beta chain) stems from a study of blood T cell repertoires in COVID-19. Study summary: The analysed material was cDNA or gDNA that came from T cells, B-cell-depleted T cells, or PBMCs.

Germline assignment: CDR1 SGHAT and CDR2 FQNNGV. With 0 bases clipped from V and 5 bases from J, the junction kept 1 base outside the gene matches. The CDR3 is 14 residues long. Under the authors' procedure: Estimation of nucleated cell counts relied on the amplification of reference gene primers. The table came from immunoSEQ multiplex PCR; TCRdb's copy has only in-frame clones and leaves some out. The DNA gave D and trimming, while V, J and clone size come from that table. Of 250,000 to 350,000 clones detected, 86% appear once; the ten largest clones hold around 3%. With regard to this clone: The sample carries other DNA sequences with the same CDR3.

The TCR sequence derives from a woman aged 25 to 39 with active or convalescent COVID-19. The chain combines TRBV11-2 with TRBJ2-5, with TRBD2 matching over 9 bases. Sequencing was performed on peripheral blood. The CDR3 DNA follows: TGTGCCAGCAGCTTAGAGCGGGGGGGGGAGACCCAGTACTTC. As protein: CASSLERGGETQYF. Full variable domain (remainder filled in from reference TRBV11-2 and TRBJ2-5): EAGVAQSPRYKIIEKRQSVAFWCNPISGHATLYWYQQILGQGPKLLIQFQNNGVVDDSQLPKDRFSAERLKGVDSTLKIQPAKLEDSAVYLCASSLERGGETQYFGPGTRLLVL.